This paragraph reports one T cell receptor beta chain. V dropped 3 bases and J dropped 5 bases, with 9 bases sitting between them. This CDR3 comprises 13 residues. Germline values: CDR1 SGHAT, CDR2 FQNNGV. Some clones are missing from TCRdb's copy, which holds only in-frame ones; the method was immunoSEQ multiplex PCR. This table has 50,000 to 75,000 clones, around 84% appearing once. This entry is derived from a study of blood T cell repertoires in COVID-19. The sample was peripheral blood. The V call is TRBV11-2, the J call TRBJ2-3; D is undetermined. This receptor was taken from a man aged 55 to 69 with acute or convalescent COVID-19. The chain's CDR3 is CASSLRYLDTQYF. Written as DNA, the CDR3 is TGTGCCAGCAGCTTGAGGTACCTAGATACGCAGTATTTT.